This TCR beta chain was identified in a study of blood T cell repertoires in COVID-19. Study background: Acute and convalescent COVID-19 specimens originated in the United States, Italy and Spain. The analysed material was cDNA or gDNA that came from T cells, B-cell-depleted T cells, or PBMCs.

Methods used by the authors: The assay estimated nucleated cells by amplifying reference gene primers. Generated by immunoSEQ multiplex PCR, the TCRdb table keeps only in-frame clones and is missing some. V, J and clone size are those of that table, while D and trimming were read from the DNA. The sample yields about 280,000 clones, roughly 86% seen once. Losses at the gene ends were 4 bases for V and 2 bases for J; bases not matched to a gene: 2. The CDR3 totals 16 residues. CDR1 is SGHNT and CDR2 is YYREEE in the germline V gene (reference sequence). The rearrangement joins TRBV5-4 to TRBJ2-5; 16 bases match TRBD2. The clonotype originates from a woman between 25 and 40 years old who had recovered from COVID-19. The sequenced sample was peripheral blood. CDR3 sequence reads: CASSPGLAGGQETQYF. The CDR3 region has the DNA TGTGCCAGCAGCCCGGGACTAGCGGGAGGGCAAGAGACCCAGTACTTC.